The 11 T cell receptor beta chains listed next were all sequenced from one sample in a study of T cell responses to AZD1222 COVID-19 vaccine. Data came from immunoSEQ multiplex PCR; TCRdb stores just in-frame clones and leaves some out. The sample has some 120,000 clones, about 89% seen once. The specimen comprised peripheral blood, sampled on day 0 of AZD1222 vaccination. Every receptor here comes from an adult in good health.

This clone was observed once. DNA for the CDR3: TGTGCCAGCAGCCAAGCCCCGGGACTAGCGGGAGTGACGGGCGGGGAGCTGTTTTTT. It codes for CASSQAPGLAGVTGGELFF. The V call is TRBV4-2, the J call TRBJ2-2, with 14 bases identical to TRBD2. CDR3 length: 19 residues. Per the germline V gene, CDR1 is LGHNA and CDR2 is YNFKEQ. V lost 1 base, J lost 7 bases, and 11 bases stayed unmatched.

CDR3 in amino acids: CSASTGGTYGYTF. The CDR3 DNA reads as TGCAGTGCTAGTACCGGGGGGACTTATGGCTACACCTTC. The V and J genes are TRBV20-1 and TRBJ1-2; D possibly corresponds to TRBD1 (5 bases). CDR1 and CDR2 (germline): DFQATT, SNEGSKA (reference sequence). The CDR3 is 13 residues long. V was clipped by 3 bases and J by 5 bases, with 13 bases between them.

The chain employs TRBV5-1 and TRBJ2-3, with D uncertain. Germline CDR1 SGHRS, CDR2 YFSETQ. This CDR3 has 15 residues. Trimming removed 4 bases from V and 6 bases from J, with 18 bases in between. CDR3: CASSPGEVRGDTQYF. Here the CDR3 DNA reads TGCGCCAGCAGCCCGGGCGAGGTTCGTGGGGATACGCAGTATTTT. The complete variable domain, with remaining parts taken from reference TRBV5-1 and TRBJ2-3, reads KAGVTQTPRYLIKTRGQQVTLSCSPISGHRSVSWYQQTPGQGLQFLFEYFSETQRNKGNFPGRFSGRQFSNSRSEMNVSTLELGDSALYLCASSPGEVRGDTQYFGPGTRLTVL.

The rearrangement links TRBV15 to TRBJ1-4; 9 positions agree with TRBD1. This CDR3 contains 14 residues. J was trimmed by 7 bases and V by 3 bases; bases with no gene match: 3. The germline gives CDR1 LNHNV, CDR2 YYDKDF (reference sequence). The CDR3 loop reads CATSRDRGVEKLFF. Here the CDR3 DNA reads TGTGCCACCAGCAGGGACAGGGGTGTTGAAAAACTGTTTTTT.

The chain joins TRBV7-9 to TRBJ1-1; 11 bases match TRBD1. Germline V gene lookup returns CDR1 SEHNR and CDR2 FQNEAQ (reference sequence). This CDR3 comprises 15 residues. The V gene end was trimmed by 5 bases and the J gene end by 4 bases; junction bases not matched to a gene: 6. CDR3 nucleotides: TGTGCCAGCAGCAACTCGGGACAGGGGGGCACTGAAGCTTTCTTT. It codes for CASSNSGQGGTEAFF.

The chain carries TRBV2 and TRBJ1-3; tentatively, D is TRBD1 (5 bases). CDR1 and CDR2 (germline): SNHLY, FYNNEI. The V end lost 5 bases, the J end lost 3 bases, and 14 bases lay between the germline ends. The CDR3 runs 15 residues. The CDR3 nucleotides read TGTGCCAGCAGTAACAGTTTAGGGGTTGGAAACACCATATATTTT. It yields the protein CASSNSLGVGNTIYF. Based on the CDR3 plus reference TRBV2 and TRBJ1-3, the full variable domain is EPEVTQTPSHQVTQMGQEVILRCVPISNHLYFYWYRQILGQKVEFLVSFYNNEISEKSEIFDDQFSVERPDGSNFTLKIRSTKLEDSAMYFCASSNSLGVGNTIYFGEGSWLTVV.

This clone was recorded only once. The rearrangement joins TRBV7-9 to TRBJ1-3; D uncertain. Trimming took off 5 bases at V and 4 bases at J, with 12 bases between the two ends. The CDR3 is 14 amino acids. CDR1 SEHNR and CDR2 FQNEAQ come from the germline V gene (reference sequence). CDR3 in DNA: TGTGCCAGCAGCACCCCGGGAGGCGGAAACACCATATATTTT. Protein product: CASSTPGGGNTIYF.

This chain uses TRBV29-1 with TRBJ1-4; the D gene is possibly TRBD1 (6 bases). The CDR3 has 13 amino acids. V lost 7 bases, J lost 6 bases, and 15 bases lay in between. Germline CDR1 and CDR2: SQVTM and ANQGSEA. In DNA form, the CDR3 reads TGCAGCGCCCGATATGGGGGCGATGAAAAACTGTTTTTT. It codes for CSARYGGDEKLFF.

The chain carries TRBV4-1 and TRBJ2-7, with 12 bases lining up with TRBD2. This CDR3 contains 17 residues. Germline assignment: CDR1 MGHRA and CDR2 YSYEKL. V shed 3 bases and J 2 bases; nucleotides not matched to a gene: 8. This CDR3 reads CASSQALRTSGTYEQYF. CDR3 bases: TGCGCCAGCAGCCAGGCCCTTCGGACTAGCGGGACCTACGAGCAGTACTTC.

The chain is built from TRBV19 and TRBJ1-2; TRBD1 matches 9 bases. Germline V lookup: CDR1 LNHDA, CDR2 SQIVND (reference sequence). This CDR3 comprises 17 residues. Trimming at V came to 4 bases and at J to 4 bases, leaving 13 bases not matched to a gene. CDR3 bases: TGTGCCAGTAGTACACTCCGGGACAGGGTGGCAGGCTATGGCTACACCTTC. This codes for CASSTLRDRVAGYGYTF.

The chain combines TRBV2 with TRBJ2-5; the match to TRBD1 covers 7 bases. Germline CDR1 reads SNHLY; CDR2 reads FYNNEI. V lost 7 bases, J lost 1 base, and 3 bases stayed unmatched. CDR3 length: 13 residues. CDR3 nucleotide sequence: TGTGCCAGCAATAGACAGGGCCAAGAGACCCAGTACTTC. As protein: CASNRQGQETQYF.